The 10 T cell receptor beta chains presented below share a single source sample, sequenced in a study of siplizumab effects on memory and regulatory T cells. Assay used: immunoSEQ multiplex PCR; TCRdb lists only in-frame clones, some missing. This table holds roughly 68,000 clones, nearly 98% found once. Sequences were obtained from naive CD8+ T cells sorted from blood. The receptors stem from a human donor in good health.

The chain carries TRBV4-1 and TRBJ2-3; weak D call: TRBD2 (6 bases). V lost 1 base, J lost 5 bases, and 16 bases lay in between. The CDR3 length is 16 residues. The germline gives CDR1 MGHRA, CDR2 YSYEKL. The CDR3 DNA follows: TGCGCCAGCAGCCAAGTGGACTGGAGGGGCGAAGATACGCAGTATTTT. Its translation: CASSQVDWRGEDTQYF.

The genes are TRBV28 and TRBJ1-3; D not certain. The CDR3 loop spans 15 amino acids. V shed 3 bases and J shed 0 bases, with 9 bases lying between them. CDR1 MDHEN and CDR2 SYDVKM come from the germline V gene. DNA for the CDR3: TGTGCCAGCAGTTTCGGAGGGTTCTCTGGAAACACCATATATTTT. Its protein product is CASSFGGFSGNTIYF.

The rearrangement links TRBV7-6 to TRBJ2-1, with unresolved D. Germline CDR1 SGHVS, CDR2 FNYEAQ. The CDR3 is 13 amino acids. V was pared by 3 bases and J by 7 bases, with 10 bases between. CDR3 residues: CASSLTAGNEQFF. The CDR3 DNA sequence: TGTGCCAGCAGCTTGACGGCTGGGAATGAGCAGTTCTTC.

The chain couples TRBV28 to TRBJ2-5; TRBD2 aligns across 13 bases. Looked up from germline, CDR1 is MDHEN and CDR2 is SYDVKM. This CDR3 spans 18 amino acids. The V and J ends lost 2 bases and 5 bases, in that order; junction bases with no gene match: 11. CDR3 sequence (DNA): TGTGCCAGCAGTTTAGCTTACGGACTAGCGGGGGTGGTTGAGACCCAGTACTTC. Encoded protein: CASSLAYGLAGVVETQYF.

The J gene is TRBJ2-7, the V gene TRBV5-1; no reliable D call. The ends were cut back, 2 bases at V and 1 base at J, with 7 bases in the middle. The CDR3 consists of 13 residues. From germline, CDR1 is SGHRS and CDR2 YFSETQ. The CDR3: CASSLQLSYEQYF. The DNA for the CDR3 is TGCGCCAGCAGCTTACAGCTTTCCTACGAGCAGTACTTC.

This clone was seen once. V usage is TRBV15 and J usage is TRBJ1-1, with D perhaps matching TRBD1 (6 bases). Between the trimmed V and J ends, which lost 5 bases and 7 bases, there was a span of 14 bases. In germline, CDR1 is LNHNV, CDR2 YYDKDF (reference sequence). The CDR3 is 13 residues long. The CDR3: CATSAGATIEAFF. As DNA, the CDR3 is TGTGCCACCAGCGCAGGGGCCACGATTGAAGCTTTCTTT.

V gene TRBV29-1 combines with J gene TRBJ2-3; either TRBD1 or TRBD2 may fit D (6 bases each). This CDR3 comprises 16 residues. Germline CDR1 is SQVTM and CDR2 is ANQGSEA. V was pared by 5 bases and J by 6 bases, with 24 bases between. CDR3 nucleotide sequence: TGCAGCGTTAACAGGGTAGCGGCGATGGGAGAGGATACGCAGTATTTT. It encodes CSVNRVAAMGEDTQYF.

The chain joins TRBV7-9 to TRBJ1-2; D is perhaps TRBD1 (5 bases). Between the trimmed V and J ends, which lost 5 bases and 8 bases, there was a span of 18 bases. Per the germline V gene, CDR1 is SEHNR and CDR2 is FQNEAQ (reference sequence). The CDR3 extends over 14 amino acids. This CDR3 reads CASSPPGGGWGYTF. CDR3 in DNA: TGTGCCAGCAGCCCCCCCGGTGGGGGGTGGGGCTACACCTTC.

CDR3 residues: CASSRDINNEQFF. Written as DNA, the CDR3 is TGTGCCAGCAGCCGGGACATCAACAATGAGCAGTTCTTC. V gene TRBV5-5 combines with J gene TRBJ2-1; a possible D gene is TRBD1 (6 bases). This CDR3 region has 13 residues. The germline CDR1 and CDR2 sequences are SGHKS and YYEKEE (reference sequence). V lost 4 bases to trimming and J lost 5 bases, with 10 bases between them.

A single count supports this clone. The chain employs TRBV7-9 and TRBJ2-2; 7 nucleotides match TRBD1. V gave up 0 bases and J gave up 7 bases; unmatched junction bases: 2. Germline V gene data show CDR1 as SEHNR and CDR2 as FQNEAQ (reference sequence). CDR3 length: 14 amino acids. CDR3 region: CASSLATGIGELFF. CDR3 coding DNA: TGTGCCAGCAGCTTAGCGACAGGGATCGGGGAGCTGTTTTTT.